The source of this TCR beta chain is a study of T-cell reconstitution after alpha-beta-depleted transplantation in children. For TCRbeta, the library was prepared with unique molecular identifiers. TCRdb analysed the PCR reads with MiXCR anew, one entry per CDR3 protein. The sample comprises some 350,000 distinct CDR3 sequences, 10% of which are singletons, and less than 2.5% rests with the top ten. The CDR3 covers 14 residues. The J segment lost 3 bases and the V segment lost 4 bases, leaving 2 bases of the junction unmatched. In germline, CDR1 is MGHRA, CDR2 YSYEKL. The TCR was taken from a human donor who donated a stem cell graft to a child with acute lymphoblastic leukemia. The chain joins TRBV4-1 to TRBJ2-7; 11 bases map to TRBD2. Specimen: PBMCs from the stem cell graft donor, collected from the stem cell graft. The chain's CDR3 is CASSRGLAGYEQYF. CDR3 nucleotides: TGCGCCAGCAGCCGCGGACTAGCGGGCTACGAGCAGTACTTC.